These T cell receptor beta chains were read from a single sample in a study of T cell repertoires in cytomegalovirus infection. TCRdb analysed the reads with MiXCR anew, one entry per CDR3 protein. This sample yields approximately 180,000 distinct CDR3 sequences, of which roughly a fifth are seen a single time; just under 3% belongs to the top ten. Sequencing input: PBMCs. The source of these receptors is a human donor in good health (CMV status not recorded). Some clones in this sample may be carry-over from other donors' samples. Each CDR3 is given with its conserved first and last residue. The D gene is left open where the match is weak. Only part of the rows carry a size: once, few, many, or a class if the clone is expanded.

>TRBV5-1|TRBD2|many|TRBJ2-1
TGCGCCAGCAGCCCCTCCGGACTAGGTTTAGGCAATGAGCAGTTCTTC
CASSPSGLGLGNEQFF
>TRBV28|NA|many|TRBJ2-1
TGTGCCAGCAGTTTACCCTTCACCAGGACACAGGTTGTGGGCTACAATGAGCAGTTCTTC
CASSLPFTRTQVVGYNEQFF
>TRBV7-2|NA|many|TRBJ1-2
TGTGCCAGCGGTCCGACCACCGGGGGGAACGTTAACTATGGCTACACCTTC
CASGPTTGGNVNYGYTF
>TRBV12-5|NA|NA|TRBJ2-7
TGTGCTAGTGGTTTGGTACCGCGGGGCGAGCAGTACTTC
CASGLVPRGEQYF
>TRBV12-3/TRBV12-4|NA|many|TRBJ2-1
TGTGCCAGCAGTTTAGGTGGGAACTACAATGAGCAGTTCTTC
CASSLGGNYNEQFF
>TRBV7-4|NA|NA|TRBJ1-1
TGTGCCAGCAGCAGAATTTGGGGTTACGGCACTGAAGCTTTCTTT
CASSRIWGYGTEAFF
>TRBV7-2|NA|many|TRBJ1-1
TGTGCCAGCAGCTTCACAGGTCCCGGGACTGAAGCTTTCTTT
CASSFTGPGTEAFF
>TRBV5-1|NA|few|TRBJ2-1
TGCGCCAGCAGCTCCAAGACTACCCCCCTCAGTGAGCAGTTCTTC
CASSSKTTPLSEQFF
>TRBV7-6|TRBD1|many|TRBJ1-4
TGTGCCAGCAGCTCCAGGGGGGGAGTTACGGTTCTGTTTTTT
CASSSRGGVTVLFF
>TRBV11-2|TRBD2|few|TRBJ2-7
TGTGCCAGCAGCTCCCCGGGAGGGCACTACGAGCAGTACTTC
CASSSPGGHYEQYF
>TRBV9|TRBD2|few|TRBJ2-5
TGTGCCAGCAGCGCAAAGAGCGGGGGGGCCCACGAGACCCAGTACTTC
CASSAKSGGAHETQYF
>TRBV6-1|NA|few|TRBJ2-7
TGTGCCAGCAGTGAACGGACTACGAGAGGGGAGCAGTACTTC
CASSERTTRGEQYF
>TRBV6-5|TRBD1|many|TRBJ1-1
TGTGCCAGCAGTTACTCGGGGACAGCTAACACTGAAGCTTTCTTT
CASSYSGTANTEAFF
>TRBV7-2|NA|few|TRBJ2-1
TGTGCCAGCAGCTTAGTCCGAAACAATGAGCAGTTCTTC
CASSLVRNNEQFF
>TRBV7-8|NA|few|TRBJ2-6
TGTGCCAGCAGCTCGGACAGACTCGGCTCTGGGGCCAACGTCCTGACTTTC
CASSSDRLGSGANVLTF
>TRBV28|TRBD2|many|TRBJ2-7
TGTGCCAGCAGCTCTACTAGCGGGAGAGGGTACGAGCAGTACTTC
CASSSTSGRGYEQYF
>TRBV7-3|TRBD1|few|TRBJ2-1
TGTGCCAGCAGCGACAGGGGGAATGGCGACAATGAGCAGTTCTTC
CASSDRGNGDNEQFF
>TRBV6-6|TRBD1|NA|TRBJ2-7
TGTGCCAGCACCGAATACGGGACAGGGAGCGAGCAGTACTTC
CASTEYGTGSEQYF
>TRBV7-3|TRBD2|many|TRBJ2-3
TGTGCCAGCAGCCCCGGACTAGAAACAGATACGCAGTATTTT
CASSPGLETDTQYF
>TRBV14|TRBD1|few|TRBJ2-6
TGTGCCAGCAGCTTGGGACAGGCCCATTCTGGGGCCAACGTCCTGACTTTC
CASSLGQAHSGANVLTF
>TRBV27|NA|NA|TRBJ2-3
TGTGCCAGCGGCTGGTTGGCGTCAGATACGCAGTATTTT
CASGWLASDTQYF
>TRBV5-1|TRBD1|few|TRBJ2-5
TGCGCCAGCAGTAGAGGGACAGGGGACGAGACCCAGTACTTC
CASSRGTGDETQYF
>TRBV19|NA|NA|TRBJ1-2
TGTGCCAGTAGTATACAGTTGTTCTATGGCTACACCTTC
CASSIQLFYGYTF
>TRBV7-2|NA|NA|TRBJ2-3
TGTGCCAGCAGCTTTTCCCCCCGGGGCACAGATACGCAGTATTTT
CASSFSPRGTDTQYF
>TRBV6-1|NA|few|TRBJ1-4
TGTGCCAGCAGCGCTATGACGGGGTTTCGGGAAAAACTGTTTTTT
CASSAMTGFREKLFF
>TRBV6-5|TRBD1|few|TRBJ2-3
TGTGCCAGCAGCAGGGGCGCAGGGGGCCCAGATACGCAGTATTTT
CASSRGAGGPDTQYF
>TRBV7-2|TRBD1|many|TRBJ1-2
TGTGCCAGCAGCACTCCGGGACAGGGTTTTGGCTACACCTTC
CASSTPGQGFGYTF
>TRBV28|NA|few|TRBJ1-2
TGTGCCAGCAGTTGGGGACGGAACTATGGCTACACCTTC
CASSWGRNYGYTF
>TRBV7-2|TRBD1|many|TRBJ1-3
TGTGCCAGCAGCTATGACAGGGGGCCTGGAAACACCATATATTTT
CASSYDRGPGNTIYF
>TRBV11-3|NA|many|TRBJ2-1
TGTGCCAGCGGGGCCACTAGTTTCAATGAGCAGTTCTTC
CASGATSFNEQFF
>TRBV4-2|NA|NA|TRBJ2-7
TGTGCCAGCAGCCAAGTTGGTTGGCTTGGGTCCTACGAGCAGTACTTC
CASSQVGWLGSYEQYF
>TRBV7-8|TRBD1|many|TRBJ1-4
TGTGCCAGCAGCTTGCAGGGGGCTGGAGAAAAACTGTTTTTT
CASSLQGAGEKLFF
>TRBV4-2|TRBD2|NA|TRBJ2-1
TGTGCCAGCAGCCAAGGGACTAGCGGGAGCAATGAGCAGTTCTTC
CASSQGTSGSNEQFF
>TRBV4-1|NA|many|TRBJ2-7
TGCGCCAGCAGCCGCGTCGACCTTACCTACGAGCAGTACTTC
CASSRVDLTYEQYF
>TRBV14|NA|NA|TRBJ1-2
TGTGCCAGCAGCCAAGACGTACCTAACTATGGCTACACCTTC
CASSQDVPNYGYTF
>TRBV29-1|NA|NA|TRBJ2-5
TGCAGCGTTGTCCCGGGGGCCGGAGCTCAAGAGACCCAGTACTTC
CSVVPGAGAQETQYF
>TRBV18|NA|NA|TRBJ1-3
TGTGCCAGCTCACGGACCAGGGGCACCTCTGGAAACACCATATATTTT
CASSRTRGTSGNTIYF
>TRBV28|NA|few|TRBJ2-7
TGTGCCAGCAGTTTATCTGGGGGCGCCCCCTCCTACGAGCAGTACTTC
CASSLSGGAPSYEQYF
>TRBV19|NA|few|TRBJ1-5
TGTGCCAGTAGTATTGGCCAGGCGCAGAATCAGCCCCAGCATTTT
CASSIGQAQNQPQHF
>TRBV12-3/TRBV12-4|NA|NA|TRBJ2-1
TGTGCCAGCAGGAGGGAGTGGGGGTACAATGAGCAGTTCTTC
CASRREWGYNEQFF
>TRBV6-2/TRBV6-3|TRBD2|NA|TRBJ2-5
TGTGCCAGCAGCCTCGGCGGGAGGGAAGAGACCCAGTACTTC
CASSLGGREETQYF